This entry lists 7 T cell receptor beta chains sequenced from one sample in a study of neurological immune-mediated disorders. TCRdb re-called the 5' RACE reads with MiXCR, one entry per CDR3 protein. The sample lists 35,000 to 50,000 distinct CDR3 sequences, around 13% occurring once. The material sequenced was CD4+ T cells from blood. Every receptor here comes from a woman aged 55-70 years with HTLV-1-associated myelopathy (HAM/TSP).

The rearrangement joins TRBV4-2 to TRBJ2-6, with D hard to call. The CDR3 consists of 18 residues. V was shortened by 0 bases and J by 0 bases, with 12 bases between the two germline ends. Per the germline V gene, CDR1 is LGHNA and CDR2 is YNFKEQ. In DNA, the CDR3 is TGTGCCAGCAGCCAAGATCTGGGCGGAAACTCTGGGGCCAACGTCCTGACTTTC. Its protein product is CASSQDLGGNSGANVLTF.

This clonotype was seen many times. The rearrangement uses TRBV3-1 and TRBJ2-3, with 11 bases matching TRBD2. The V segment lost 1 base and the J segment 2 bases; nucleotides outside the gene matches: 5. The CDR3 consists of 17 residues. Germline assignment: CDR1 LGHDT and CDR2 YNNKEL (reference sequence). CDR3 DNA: TGTGCCAGCAGCCAAGTCTCTAGCGGGAGGTACACAGATACGCAGTATTTT. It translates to CASSQVSSGRYTDTQYF.

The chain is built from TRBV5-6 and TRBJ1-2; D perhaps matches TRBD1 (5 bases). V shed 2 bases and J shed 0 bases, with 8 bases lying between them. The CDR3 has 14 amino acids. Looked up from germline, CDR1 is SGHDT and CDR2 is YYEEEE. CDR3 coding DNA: TGTGCCAGCAGCTTCGGGGACCCTAACTATGGCTACACCTTC. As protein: CASSFGDPNYGYTF.

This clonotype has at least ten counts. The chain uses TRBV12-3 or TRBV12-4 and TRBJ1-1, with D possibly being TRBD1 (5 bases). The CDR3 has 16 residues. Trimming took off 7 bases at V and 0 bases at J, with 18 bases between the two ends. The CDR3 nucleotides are TGTGCCAGCAACGCAAGGCAGGGAGGGTTGAACACTGAAGCTTTCTTT. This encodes CASNARQGGLNTEAFF.

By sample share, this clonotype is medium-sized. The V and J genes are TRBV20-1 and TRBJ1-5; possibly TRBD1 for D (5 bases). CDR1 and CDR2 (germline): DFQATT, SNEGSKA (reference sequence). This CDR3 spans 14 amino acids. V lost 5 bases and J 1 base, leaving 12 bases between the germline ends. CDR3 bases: TGCAGTGCTGTCCCGGGACCCAGCAATCAGCCCCAGCATTTT. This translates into CSAVPGPSNQPQHF.

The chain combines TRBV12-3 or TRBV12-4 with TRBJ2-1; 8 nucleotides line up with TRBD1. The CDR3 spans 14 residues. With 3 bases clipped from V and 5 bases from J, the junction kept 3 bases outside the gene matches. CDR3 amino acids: CASSLGQANNEQFF. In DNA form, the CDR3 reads TGTGCCAGCAGTTTGGGACAGGCGAACAATGAGCAGTTCTTC.

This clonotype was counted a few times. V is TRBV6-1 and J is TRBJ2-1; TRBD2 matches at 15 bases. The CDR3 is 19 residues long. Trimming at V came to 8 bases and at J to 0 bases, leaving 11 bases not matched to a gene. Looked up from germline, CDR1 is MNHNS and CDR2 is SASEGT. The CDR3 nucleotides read TGTGCCAGCTCACTCTGGGGACTAGCGGGGGGAAGCTCCTACAATGAGCAGTTCTTC. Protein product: CASSLWGLAGGSSYNEQFF.